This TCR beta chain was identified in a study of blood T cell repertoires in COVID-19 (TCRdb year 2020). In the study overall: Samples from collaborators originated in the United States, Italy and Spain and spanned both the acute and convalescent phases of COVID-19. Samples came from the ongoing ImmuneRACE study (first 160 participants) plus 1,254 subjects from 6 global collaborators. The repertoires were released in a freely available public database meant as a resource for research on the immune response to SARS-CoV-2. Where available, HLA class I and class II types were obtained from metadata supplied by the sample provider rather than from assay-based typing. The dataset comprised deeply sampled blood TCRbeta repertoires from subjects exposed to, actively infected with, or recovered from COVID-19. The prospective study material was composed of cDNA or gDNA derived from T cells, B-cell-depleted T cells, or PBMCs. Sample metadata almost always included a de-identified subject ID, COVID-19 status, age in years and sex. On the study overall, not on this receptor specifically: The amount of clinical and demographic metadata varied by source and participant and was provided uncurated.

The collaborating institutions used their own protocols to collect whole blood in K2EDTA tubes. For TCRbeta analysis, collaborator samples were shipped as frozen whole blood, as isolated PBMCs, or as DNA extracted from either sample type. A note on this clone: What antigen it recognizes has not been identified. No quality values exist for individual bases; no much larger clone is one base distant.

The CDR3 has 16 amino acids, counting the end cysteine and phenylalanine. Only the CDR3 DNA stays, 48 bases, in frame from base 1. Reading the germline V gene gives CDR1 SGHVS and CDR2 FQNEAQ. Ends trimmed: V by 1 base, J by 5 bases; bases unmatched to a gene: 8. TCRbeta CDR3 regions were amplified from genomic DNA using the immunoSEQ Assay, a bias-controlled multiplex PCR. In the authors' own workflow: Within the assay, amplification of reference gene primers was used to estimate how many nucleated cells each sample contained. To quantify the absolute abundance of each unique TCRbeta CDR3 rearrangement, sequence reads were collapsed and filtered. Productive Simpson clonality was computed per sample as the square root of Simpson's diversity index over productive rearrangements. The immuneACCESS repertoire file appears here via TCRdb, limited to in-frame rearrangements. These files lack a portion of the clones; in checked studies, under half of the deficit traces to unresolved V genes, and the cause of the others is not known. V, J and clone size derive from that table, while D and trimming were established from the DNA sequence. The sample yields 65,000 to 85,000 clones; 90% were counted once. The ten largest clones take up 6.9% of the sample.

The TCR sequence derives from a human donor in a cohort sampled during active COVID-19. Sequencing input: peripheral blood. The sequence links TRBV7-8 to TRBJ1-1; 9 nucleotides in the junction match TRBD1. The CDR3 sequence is CASSLGGQGWGTEAFF. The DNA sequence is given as TGTGCCAGCAGCTTAGGCGGACAGGGGTGGGGAACTGAAGCTTTCTTT.